These T cell receptor beta chains were read from a single sample in a study of vaccination effects on CD4 cells after COVID-19. TCRdb's copy holds only in-frame clones and misses some; the assay was immunoSEQ multiplex PCR. The data contain some 35,000 clones, approximately 82% of them seen just once; the ten biggest clones take up roughly 2.1%. These receptors are not linked to any known antigen. Sample: CD4+ T cells from PBMCs cultured with HCoV-NL63 spike peptides, taken after COVID-19 vaccination. The receptor source for this set is a human donor who received a COVID-19 vaccine. Some clones in this sample may be carry-over from other donors' samples. Each CDR3 is given with its conserved first and last residue. A D gene is named only where the DNA matches it firmly. Only some rows state a clone size, as once, few, many or a class for expanded clones.

TGCGCCAGCAGCCCTGGCGGATACACTGAAGCTTTCTTT | CASSPGGYTEAFF | 13 | . | TRBJ1-1 | . | TRBV5-1
TGCGCCAGCAGCGCTTGGACGGGGGGCTCTGGAAACACCATATATTTT | CASSAWTGGSGNTIYF | 16 | . | TRBJ1-3 | . | TRBV4-3
TGTGCCAGCAGTTCCGACAGGATAGTAGCTTTCTTT | CASSSDRIVAFF | 12 | . | TRBJ1-1 | . | TRBV12-3/TRBV12-4
TGTGCCAGTAATAACGGGGCCATTCCTAACTATGGCTACACCTTC | CASNNGAIPNYGYTF | 15 | . | TRBJ1-2 | . | TRBV19
TGTGCTAGTGGTTTGGTACAACAGGGCAAGACCCAGTACTTC | CASGLVQQGKTQYF | 14 | . | TRBJ2-5 | . | TRBV12-5
TGTGCCAGCAGCGTAGCTAGCGGGGGGGCCCGGATGTCAGATACGCAGTATTTT | CASSVASGGARMSDTQYF | 18 | TRBD2 | TRBJ2-3 | . | TRBV9
TGTGCCAGCAGCCAAGCCGGACAGGGGCTAGACTCTGGAAACACCATATATTTT | CASSQAGQGLDSGNTIYF | 18 | TRBD1 | TRBJ1-3 | . | TRBV4-2
TGTGCCAGCAGTTTAGGCAGGGATCGGGACACTGAAGCTTTCTTT | CASSLGRDRDTEAFF | 15 | . | TRBJ1-1 | . | TRBV27
TGTGCCAGCAGTCCCCAGGGGTTCCCCACAGATACGCAGTATTTT | CASSPQGFPTDTQYF | 15 | . | TRBJ2-3 | . | TRBV6-5
TGTGCCAGCACCACCCAGGGGAGCTCTGGAAACACCATATATTTT | CASTTQGSSGNTIYF | 15 | . | TRBJ1-3 | . | TRBV7-2
TGTGCCAGCAGTTGGGACAGGGTGAACACTGAAGCTTTCTTT | CASSWDRVNTEAFF | 14 | TRBD1 | TRBJ1-1 | . | TRBV27
TGTGCCAGTAGTACGAGAATGGGGGCCGGCGGGGAGCTGTTTTTT | CASSTRMGAGGELFF | 15 | . | TRBJ2-2 | . | TRBV19
TGTGCCTGGAGTCAGGGGGTGGATGAAAAACTGTTTTTT | CAWSQGVDEKLFF | 13 | TRBD1 | TRBJ1-4 | . | TRBV30
TGTGCCAGCAGCTTTACAAGCCTGGGTTGGGGTACGCAGTATTTT | CASSFTSLGWGTQYF | 15 | . | TRBJ2-3 | . | TRBV7-2
TGTGCCAGCAGTTCAGGGGGAAGTGGAAACACCATATATTTT | CASSSGGSGNTIYF | 14 | TRBD1 | TRBJ1-3 | . | TRBV6-5
TGTGCCAGCAGTCCGGGCGGGCCATCCTACAATGAGCAGTTCTTC | CASSPGGPSYNEQFF | 15 | . | TRBJ2-1 | . | TRBV28
TGTGCCAGTAGTATAGTCGGCACTGGGCAGTCTAATGGAGCTTTCTTT | CASSIVGTGQSNGAFF | 16 | . | TRBJ1-1 | . | TRBV19
TGTGCCAGCTCACCGGTCACAGCGGACACTGAAGCTTTCTTT | CASSPVTADTEAFF | 14 | . | TRBJ1-1 | . | TRBV18
TGTGCCAGCAGTTCGACAGGGTACAGCAATCAGCCCCAGCATTTT | CASSSTGYSNQPQHF | 15 | TRBD1 | TRBJ1-5 | . | TRBV6-6
TGCGCCAGCAGCCCCACAGGGTTAGCGGGCGGCTACACCTTC | CASSPTGLAGGYTF | 14 | . | TRBJ1-2 | . | TRBV4-1
TGCGCCAGCAGCCAAGATTACTTACCCCGAGGAGAGACCCAGTACTTC | CASSQDYLPRGETQYF | 16 | . | TRBJ2-5 | . | TRBV4-3
TGTGCCACCAGCAGGGCCGGGACAGGGAACTATGGCTACACCTTC | CATSRAGTGNYGYTF | 15 | TRBD1 | TRBJ1-2 | . | TRBV15
TGTGCCAGCAGCTCCCGGGACACCTCTAAGGGCGCTGAAGCTTTCTTT | CASSSRDTSKGAEAFF | 16 | . | TRBJ1-1 | . | TRBV7-8
TGCGCCAGCAGCCAGGAAATAGCGGGACAGGGGATGAACACTGAAGCTTTCTTT | CASSQEIAGQGMNTEAFF | 18 | TRBD1 | TRBJ1-1 | . | TRBV4-3
TGTGCCAGCAGCCTGACAGGGAATGGCTACACCTTC | CASSLTGNGYTF | 12 | TRBD1 | TRBJ1-2 | once | TRBV7-2
TGTGCCAGCAGTGAAAAGCACCCAGGGGTTAGCAATCAGCCCCAGCATTTT | CASSEKHPGVSNQPQHF | 17 | . | TRBJ1-5 | . | TRBV6-1
TGTGCCAGCAGATCTGGACAGAGACACACTGAAGCTTTCTTT | CASRSGQRHTEAFF | 14 | . | TRBJ1-1 | . | TRBV28
TGCAGCGTTGAAGGAGGGTCAACCGCACCGGGTACGCAGTATTTT | CSVEGGSTAPGTQYF | 15 | . | TRBJ2-3 | . | TRBV29-1
TGTGCCAGCTCACCCTGGACAGGGACCACCGGGGAGCTGTTTTTT | CASSPWTGTTGELFF | 15 | TRBD1 | TRBJ2-2 | . | TRBV18
TGTGCCAGTACCTGGGACAGGGGGAGAATAAATGAGCAGTTCTTC | CASTWDRGRINEQFF | 15 | TRBD1 | TRBJ2-1 | . | TRBV19
TGCGCCAGCAGAGGACTTGGTTTTGCCGGGGAGCTGTTTTTT | CASRGLGFAGELFF | 14 | . | TRBJ2-2 | . | TRBV4-1
TGTGCCAGCAGCGTACGGGCTACCGATATCGAAAAACTGTTTTTT | CASSVRATDIEKLFF | 15 | . | TRBJ1-4 | . | TRBV9
TGTGCCAGCAGCTTTCGGTCGATGGATTCTTATGGCTACACCTTC | CASSFRSMDSYGYTF | 15 | . | TRBJ1-2 | . | TRBV7-2
TGTGCCAGCAGCGTATCGGCCCTCAGGGTGATGAACACTGAAGCTTTCTTT | CASSVSALRVMNTEAFF | 17 | . | TRBJ1-1 | . | TRBV9
TGTGCCAGCAGTTTCGACTCCCCCAATGAGCAGTTCTTC | CASSFDSPNEQFF | 13 | . | TRBJ2-1 | . | TRBV6-5
TGCGCCAGCAGCCGGGCAGGGGGGTTCCAAAAGGATGGCTACACCTTC | CASSRAGGFQKDGYTF | 16 | TRBD1 | TRBJ1-2 | . | TRBV4-3
TGTGCCAGCTCACCAGAGACAGGGGAAGATACGCAGTATTTT | CASSPETGEDTQYF | 14 | TRBD1 | TRBJ2-3 | . | TRBV18
TGTGCCAGCAGTTACTCGAGGAAAGGTCTTACAGCGAATCAGCCCCAGCATTTT | CASSYSRKGLTANQPQHF | 18 | . | TRBJ1-5 | . | TRBV6-2/TRBV6-3
TGTGCCAGCAGCCCCGGGTCCTTAACAGGGAACTATGGCTACACCTTC | CASSPGSLTGNYGYTF | 16 | . | TRBJ1-2 | . | TRBV7-9
TGTGCCAGTAGTATCCCCGGGGCGCAGGGCACCGGGGAGCTGTTTTTT | CASSIPGAQGTGELFF | 16 | . | TRBJ2-2 | . | TRBV19
TGTGCCAGCACGTCTCGACAGAAAAACCAAGAGACCCAGTACTTC | CASTSRQKNQETQYF | 15 | . | TRBJ2-5 | once | TRBV28
TGCAGCGTTGAAAAGACAGGGGGCCCCGGGGAGCTGTTTTTT | CSVEKTGGPGELFF | 14 | TRBD1 | TRBJ2-2 | . | TRBV29-1
TGTGCCAGCAGCTCCACCCGGACAGGGTTCGGGGGCTACACCTTC | CASSSTRTGFGGYTF | 15 | TRBD1 | TRBJ1-2 | . | TRBV7-8
TGTGCCAGTAGTAAGGGCGCGGGGGAGACCCAGTACTTC | CASSKGAGETQYF | 13 | . | TRBJ2-5 | . | TRBV9
TGTGCCAGCAGGAAATGGCGGACAGCCGGTAATTCACCCCTCCACTTT | CASRKWRTAGNSPLHF | 16 | . | TRBJ1-6 | few | TRBV5-6
TGTGCCAGCAGTCCACAGGGAACTAATGAAAAACTGTTTTTT | CASSPQGTNEKLFF | 14 | . | TRBJ1-4 | . | TRBV28
TGTGCCAGCAGCCGAGGCGGGAAGGCTGAAGCTTTCTTT | CASSRGGKAEAFF | 13 | . | TRBJ1-1 | few | TRBV9
TGCGCCAGCAGCCAAGGAGACAGGAGCAATCAGCCCCAGCATTTT | CASSQGDRSNQPQHF | 15 | . | TRBJ1-5 | . | TRBV4-1